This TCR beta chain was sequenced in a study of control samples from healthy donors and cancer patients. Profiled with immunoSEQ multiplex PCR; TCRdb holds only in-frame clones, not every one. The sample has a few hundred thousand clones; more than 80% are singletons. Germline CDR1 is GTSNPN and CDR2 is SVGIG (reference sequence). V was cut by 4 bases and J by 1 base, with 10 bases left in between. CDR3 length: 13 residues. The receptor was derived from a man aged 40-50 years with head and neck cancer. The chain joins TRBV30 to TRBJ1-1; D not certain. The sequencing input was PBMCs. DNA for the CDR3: TGTGCCTGGACGGACGCTTGGAACACTGAAGCTTTCTTT. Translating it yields CAWTDAWNTEAFF.